This T cell receptor (beta chain) was documented in a study of blood T cell repertoires in COVID-19 (dated by TCRdb to 2018 to 2020). Regarding the research as a whole: Samples from collaborators originated in the United States, Italy and Spain and spanned both the acute and convalescent phases of COVID-19. The prospective study material was composed of cDNA or gDNA derived from T cells, B-cell-depleted T cells, or PBMCs. The dataset comprised deeply sampled blood TCRbeta repertoires from subjects exposed to, actively infected with, or recovered from COVID-19. A freely available public database, intended as a resource for researchers studying the immune response to SARS-CoV-2, is where the repertoires were released. The samples were drawn from two sources: the first 160 participants of the ongoing ImmuneRACE study, and 1,200 or so subjects contributed by 6 global collaborators. Nearly every sample came with metadata listing a de-identified subject ID, COVID-19 status, age in years and sex. HLA class I and class II types, where available, came from metadata supplied by the sample provider rather than from assay-based typing. Results and caveats for the whole study, not just this receptor: How much clinical and demographic metadata was included differed by source and by participant, and the metadata was provided uncurated.

Collaborating institutions collected whole blood in K2EDTA tubes following their own protocols. For TCRbeta analysis, collaborators shipped samples as frozen whole blood, isolated PBMCs, or DNA extracted from either of those sample types. Of note for this clone: The target of this receptor is not known. Within one base of it there is no much larger clone, and no base qualities were kept.

The immunoSEQ Assay, a bias-controlled multiplex PCR, was used to amplify TCRbeta CDR3 regions from genomic DNA. The authors' analysis ran thus. The number of nucleated cells in each sample was estimated from the amplification of reference gene primers within the assay. To quantify the absolute abundance of each unique TCRbeta CDR3 rearrangement, sequence reads were collapsed and filtered. For each sample, productive Simpson clonality was calculated as the square root of Simpson's diversity index across productive rearrangements. The immuneACCESS repertoire file appears here via TCRdb, limited to in-frame rearrangements. These files lack a portion of the clones; in checked studies, under half of the deficit traces to unresolved V genes, and the cause of the others is not known. The V and J calls and clone size come from that table; D and trimming were worked out from the DNA. Within this sample are nearly 200,000 clones, with 70% to 90% of them counted one time only. The top ten clonotypes cover around 5.5% of the sample.

As encoded in the germline V gene, CDR1 is MNHEY while CDR2 is SVGAGI. The CDR3 covers 14 residues, taking in both the cysteine and the phenylalanine. Of all the DNA, just the CDR3 is kept, 42 bases in frame from base 1. V has 5 bases trimmed and J has 3 bases trimmed; junction bases matching no gene number 6. This receptor was obtained from a woman in her sixties or seventies with active or convalescent COVID-19. The V and J genes are TRBV6-5 and TRBJ2-7; 8 middle bases align to TRBD2. The specimen was peripheral blood. The sequenced DNA: TGTGCCAGCAGTAAACTAGCGGAGGTCTACGAGCAGTACTTC. The resulting protein is CASSKLAEVYEQYF.